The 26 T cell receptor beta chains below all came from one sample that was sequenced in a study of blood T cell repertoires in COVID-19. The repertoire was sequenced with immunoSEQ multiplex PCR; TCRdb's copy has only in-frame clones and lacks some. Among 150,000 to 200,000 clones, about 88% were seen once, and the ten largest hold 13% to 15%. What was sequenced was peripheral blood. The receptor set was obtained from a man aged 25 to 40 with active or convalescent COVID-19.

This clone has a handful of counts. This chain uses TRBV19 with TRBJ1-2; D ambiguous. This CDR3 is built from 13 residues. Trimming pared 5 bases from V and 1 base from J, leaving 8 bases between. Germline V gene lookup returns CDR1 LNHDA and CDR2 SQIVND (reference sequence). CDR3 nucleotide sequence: TGTGCCAGTAGTCTGGCGGGTAACTATGGCTACACCTTC. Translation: CASSLAGNYGYTF.

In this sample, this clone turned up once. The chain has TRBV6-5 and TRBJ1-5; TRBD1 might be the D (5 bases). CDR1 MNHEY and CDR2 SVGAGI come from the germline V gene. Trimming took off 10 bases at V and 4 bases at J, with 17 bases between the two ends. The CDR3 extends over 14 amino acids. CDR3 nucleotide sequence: TGTGCCACCCAGTTAGGTAAGGGGAATCAGCCCCAGCATTTT. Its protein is CATQLGKGNQPQHF.

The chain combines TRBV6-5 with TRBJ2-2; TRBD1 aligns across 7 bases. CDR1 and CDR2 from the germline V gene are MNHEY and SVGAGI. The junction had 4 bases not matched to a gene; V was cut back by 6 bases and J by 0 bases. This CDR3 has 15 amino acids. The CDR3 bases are TGTGCCAGCAGGCCGGACAGGTCGAACACCGGGGAGCTGTTTTTT. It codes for CASRPDRSNTGELFF.

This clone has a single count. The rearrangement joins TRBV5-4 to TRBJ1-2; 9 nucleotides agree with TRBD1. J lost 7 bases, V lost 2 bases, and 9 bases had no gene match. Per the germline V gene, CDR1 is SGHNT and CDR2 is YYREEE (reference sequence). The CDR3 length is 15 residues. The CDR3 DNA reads TGTGCCAGCAGCTTACCGGACAGGGGTTTTGCTGGCTACACCTTC. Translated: CASSLPDRGFAGYTF.

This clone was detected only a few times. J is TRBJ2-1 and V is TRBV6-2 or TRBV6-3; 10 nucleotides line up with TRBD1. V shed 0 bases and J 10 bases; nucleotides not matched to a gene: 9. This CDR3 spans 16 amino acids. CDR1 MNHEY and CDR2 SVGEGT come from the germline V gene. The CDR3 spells CASSYSMDRGEKEQFF. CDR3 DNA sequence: TGTGCCAGCAGTTACTCGATGGACAGGGGGGAGAAGGAGCAGTTCTTC.

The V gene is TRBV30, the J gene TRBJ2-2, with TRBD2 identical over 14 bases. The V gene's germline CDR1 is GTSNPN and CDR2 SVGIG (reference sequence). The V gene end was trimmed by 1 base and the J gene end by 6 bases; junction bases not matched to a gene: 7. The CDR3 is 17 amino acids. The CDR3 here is CAWSGLAGGPYPGELFF. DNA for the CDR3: TGTGCCTGGAGTGGACTAGCGGGAGGGCCGTACCCCGGGGAGCTGTTTTTT.

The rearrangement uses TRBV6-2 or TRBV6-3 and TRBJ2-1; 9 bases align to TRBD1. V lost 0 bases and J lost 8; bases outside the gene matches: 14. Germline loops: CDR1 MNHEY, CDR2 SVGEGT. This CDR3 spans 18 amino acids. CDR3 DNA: TGTGCCAGCAGTTACTCAGGAACAGGGGGCTGGAGTAAGGATGAGCAGTTCTTC. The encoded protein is CASSYSGTGGWSKDEQFF.

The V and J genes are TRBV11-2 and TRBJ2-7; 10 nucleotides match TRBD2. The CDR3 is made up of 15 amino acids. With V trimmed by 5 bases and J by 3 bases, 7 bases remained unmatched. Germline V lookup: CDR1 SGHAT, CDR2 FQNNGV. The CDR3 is CASSAGLAEHYEQYF. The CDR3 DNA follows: TGTGCCAGCAGCGCAGGACTAGCGGAGCACTACGAGCAGTACTTC.

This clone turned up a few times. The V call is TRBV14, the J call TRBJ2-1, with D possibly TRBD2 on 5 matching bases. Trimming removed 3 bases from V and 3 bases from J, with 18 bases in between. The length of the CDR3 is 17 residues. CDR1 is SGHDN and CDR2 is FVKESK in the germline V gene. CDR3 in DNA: TGTGCCAGCAGCCAGTTCCTCGGGGATCCCGTCTACAATGAGCAGTTCTTC. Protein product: CASSQFLGDPVYNEQFF. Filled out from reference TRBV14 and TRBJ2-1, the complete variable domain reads EAGVTQFPSHSVIEKGQTVTLRCDPISGHDNLYWYRRVMGKEIKFLLHFVKESKQDESGMPNNRFLAERTGGTYSTLKVQPAELEDSGVYFCASSQFLGDPVYNEQFFGPGTRLTVL.

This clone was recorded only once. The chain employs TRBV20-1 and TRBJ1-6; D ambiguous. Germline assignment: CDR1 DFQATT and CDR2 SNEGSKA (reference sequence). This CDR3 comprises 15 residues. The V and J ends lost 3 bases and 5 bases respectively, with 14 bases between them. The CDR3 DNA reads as TGCAGTGCTAGTTCAACATTTAGCAATAATTCACCCCTCCACTTT. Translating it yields CSASSTFSNNSPLHF.

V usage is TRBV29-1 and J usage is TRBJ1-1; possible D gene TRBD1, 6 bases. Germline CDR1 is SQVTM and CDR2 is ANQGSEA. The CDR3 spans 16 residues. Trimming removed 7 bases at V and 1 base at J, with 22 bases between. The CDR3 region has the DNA TGCAGCGCGAGGGGGGGGCTTGGTCATAGGAACACTGAAGCTTTCTTT. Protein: CSARGGLGHRNTEAFF.

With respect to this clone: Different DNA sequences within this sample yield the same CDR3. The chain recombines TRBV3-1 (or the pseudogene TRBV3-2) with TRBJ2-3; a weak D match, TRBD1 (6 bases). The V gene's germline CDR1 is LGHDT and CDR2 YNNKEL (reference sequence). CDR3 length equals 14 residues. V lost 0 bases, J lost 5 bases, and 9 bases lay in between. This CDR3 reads CASSQEQGVDTQYF. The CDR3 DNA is TGTGCCAGCAGCCAAGAACAGGGAGTAGATACGCAGTATTTT.

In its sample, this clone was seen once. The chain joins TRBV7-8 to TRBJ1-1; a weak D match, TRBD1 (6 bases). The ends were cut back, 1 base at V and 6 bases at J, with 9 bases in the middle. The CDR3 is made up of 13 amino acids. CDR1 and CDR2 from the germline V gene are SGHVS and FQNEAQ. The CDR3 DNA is TGTGCCAGCAGCTTAGGACCAGGGGCTGAAGCTTTCTTT. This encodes CASSLGPGAEAFF.

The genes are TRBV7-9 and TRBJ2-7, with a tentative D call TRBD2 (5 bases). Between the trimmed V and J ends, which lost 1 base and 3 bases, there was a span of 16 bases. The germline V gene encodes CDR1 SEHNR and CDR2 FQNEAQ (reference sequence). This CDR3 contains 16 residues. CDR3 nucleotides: TGTGCCAGCAGCTTAGGCACGGGGAGCTCGGGCTACGAGCAGTACTTC. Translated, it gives CASSLGTGSSGYEQYF.

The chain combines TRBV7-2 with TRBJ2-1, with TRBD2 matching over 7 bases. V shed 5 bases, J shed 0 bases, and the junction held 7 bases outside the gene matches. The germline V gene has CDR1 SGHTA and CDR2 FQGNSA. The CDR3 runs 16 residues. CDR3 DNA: TGTGCCAGCAGCCAGGCGGGCGGGGGCTCCTACAATGAGCAGTTCTTC. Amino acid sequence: CASSQAGGGSYNEQFF.

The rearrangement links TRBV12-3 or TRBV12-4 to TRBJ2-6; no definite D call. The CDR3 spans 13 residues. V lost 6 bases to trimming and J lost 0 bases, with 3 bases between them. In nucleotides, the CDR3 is TGTGCCAGCAGCGTCTCTGGGGCCAACGTCCTGACTTTC. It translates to CASSVSGANVLTF.

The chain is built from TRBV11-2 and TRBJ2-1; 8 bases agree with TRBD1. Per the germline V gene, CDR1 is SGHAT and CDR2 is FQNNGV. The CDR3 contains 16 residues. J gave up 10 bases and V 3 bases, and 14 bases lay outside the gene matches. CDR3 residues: CASSFRGQGGLREQFF. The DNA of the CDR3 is TGTGCCAGCAGCTTCAGGGGGCAGGGCGGACTGAGGGAGCAGTTCTTC.

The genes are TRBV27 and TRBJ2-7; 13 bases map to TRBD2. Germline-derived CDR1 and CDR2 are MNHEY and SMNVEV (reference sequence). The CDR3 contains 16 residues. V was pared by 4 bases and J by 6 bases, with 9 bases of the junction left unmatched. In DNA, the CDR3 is TGTGCCAGCAGTTCCGGGACTAGCGGGAAAGGAGGCGAGCAGTACTTC. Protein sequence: CASSSGTSGKGGEQYF.

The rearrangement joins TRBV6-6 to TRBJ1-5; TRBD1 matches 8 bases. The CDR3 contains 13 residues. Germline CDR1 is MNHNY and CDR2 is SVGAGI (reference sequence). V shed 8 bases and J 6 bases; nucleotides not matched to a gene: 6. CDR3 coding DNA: TGTGCCAGCGGCCGTACAGGGGGTCAGCCCCAGCATTTT. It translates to CASGRTGGQPQHF.

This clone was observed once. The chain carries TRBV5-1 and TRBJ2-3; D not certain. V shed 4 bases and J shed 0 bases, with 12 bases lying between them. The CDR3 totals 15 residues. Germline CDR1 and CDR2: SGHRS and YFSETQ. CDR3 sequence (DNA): TGCGCCAGCAGCCAGGCTCCGGCGAGCACAGATACGCAGTATTTT. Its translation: CASSQAPASTDTQYF.

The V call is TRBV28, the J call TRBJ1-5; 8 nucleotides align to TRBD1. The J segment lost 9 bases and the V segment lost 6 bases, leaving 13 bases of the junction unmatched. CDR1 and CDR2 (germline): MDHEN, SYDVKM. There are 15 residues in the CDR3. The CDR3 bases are TGTGCCAGCAGCGTCGAAGGACAGGGAGTAGGGCCCCAGCATTTT. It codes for CASSVEGQGVGPQHF.

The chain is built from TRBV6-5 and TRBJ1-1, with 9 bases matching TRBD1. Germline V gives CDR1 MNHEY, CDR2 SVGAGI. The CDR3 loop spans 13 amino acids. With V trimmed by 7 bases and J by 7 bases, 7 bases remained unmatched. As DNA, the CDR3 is TGTGCCAGCATTACACAGGGGGCTTTTGAAGCTTTCTTT. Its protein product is CASITQGAFEAFF.

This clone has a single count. The CDR3 spells CASSSLADEQFF. CDR3 bases: TGTGCCAGCAGTTCCCTAGCGGATGAGCAGTTCTTC. The genes are TRBV12-3 or TRBV12-4 and TRBJ2-1; the match to TRBD2 covers 7 bases. The CDR3 totals 12 residues. Unmatched junction bases numbered 2, after V lost 4 bases and J lost 8 bases.

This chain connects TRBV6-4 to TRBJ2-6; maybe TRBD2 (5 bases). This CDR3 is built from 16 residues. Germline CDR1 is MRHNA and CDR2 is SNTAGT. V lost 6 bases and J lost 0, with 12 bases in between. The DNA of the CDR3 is TGTGCCAGCAGCGAGCGGAGGTTCTCTGGGGCCAACGTCCTGACTTTC. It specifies CASSERRFSGANVLTF.

CDR3 protein: CASSQARTGGPYEQFF. CDR3 in DNA: TGCGCCAGCAGCCAAGCTCGGACGGGGGGGCCTTATGAGCAGTTCTTC. This chain links TRBV4-1 with TRBJ2-1, with 8 bases identical to TRBD2. The germline gives CDR1 MGHRA, CDR2 YSYEKL. This CDR3 is built from 16 residues. J gave up 8 bases and V 1 base, and 10 bases lay outside the gene matches.

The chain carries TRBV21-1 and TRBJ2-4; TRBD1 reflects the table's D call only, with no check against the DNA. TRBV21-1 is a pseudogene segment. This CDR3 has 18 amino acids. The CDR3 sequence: CASSKSVSGTYLESIQYF. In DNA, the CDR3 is TGTGCCAGCAGCAAAAGTGTTTCGGGGACATATTTGGAAAGCATTCAGTACTTC.